A single TCR beta chain is shown here with its context. Its antigen is not identified. Different DNA sequences within this sample yield the same CDR3. Only in-frame clones appear in the TCRdb table, and some are missing; sequencing was by immunoSEQ multiplex PCR. The table records 70,000 or so clones, nearly 85% of them present only once. There are 12 residues in the CDR3. Germline CDR1 reads SNHLY; CDR2 reads FYNNEI. Trimming removed 3 bases at V and 1 base at J, with 3 bases between. The source of the sample is a study of graft-versus-host responses after intestinal transplantation. Across the whole study: Transplants given to recipients were multivisceral, liver-intestinal, or isolated intestinal.

Overall study results and limits: The authors found GvH clones in recipient marrow, some appearing first in ileum or blood. Peak circulating GvH clone levels were associated with early post-transplant HvG declines.

The chain links TRBV2 to TRBJ1-1; D gene ambiguous. The receptor comes from a human donor who was the organ donor for an intestinal transplant. The sample here was unstimulated CD4+ T cells sorted from spleen or lymph node cells, taken before transplant. Written as DNA, the CDR3 is TGTGCCAGCAGTGAGCGGAACACTGAAGCTTTCTTT. This gives the protein CASSERNTEAFF.